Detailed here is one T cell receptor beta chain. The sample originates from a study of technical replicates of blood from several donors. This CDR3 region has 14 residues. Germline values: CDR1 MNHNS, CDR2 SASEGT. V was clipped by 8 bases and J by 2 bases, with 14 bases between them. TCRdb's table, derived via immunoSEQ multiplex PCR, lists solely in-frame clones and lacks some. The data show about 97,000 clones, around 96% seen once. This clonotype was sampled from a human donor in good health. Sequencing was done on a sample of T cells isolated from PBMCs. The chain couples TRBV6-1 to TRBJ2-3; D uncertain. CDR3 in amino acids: CASLPLLVTDTQYF. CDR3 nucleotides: TGTGCCAGCTTACCCCTCCTAGTCACAGATACGCAGTATTTT.